The present TCR beta chain was sequenced within a study of technical replicates of blood from a handful of donors. The CDR3 has 16 amino acids. Per germline, CDR1 GTSNPN and CDR2 SVGIG (reference sequence). J gave up 6 bases and V 5 bases, and 8 bases lay outside the gene matches. Measured with immunoSEQ multiplex PCR; TCRdb has only the in-frame clones, and not every one. The repertoire holds about 66,000 clones, with 85% to 95% as singletons. The sequence came from a human donor in good health. The chain links TRBV30 to TRBJ2-2; 14 bases fit TRBD2. Material for sequencing was T cells isolated from PBMCs. CDR3 sequence reads: CAWPGLAGVSAGELFF. In DNA, the CDR3 is TGTGCCTGGCCGGGACTAGCGGGAGTTAGCGCCGGGGAGCTGTTTTTT.